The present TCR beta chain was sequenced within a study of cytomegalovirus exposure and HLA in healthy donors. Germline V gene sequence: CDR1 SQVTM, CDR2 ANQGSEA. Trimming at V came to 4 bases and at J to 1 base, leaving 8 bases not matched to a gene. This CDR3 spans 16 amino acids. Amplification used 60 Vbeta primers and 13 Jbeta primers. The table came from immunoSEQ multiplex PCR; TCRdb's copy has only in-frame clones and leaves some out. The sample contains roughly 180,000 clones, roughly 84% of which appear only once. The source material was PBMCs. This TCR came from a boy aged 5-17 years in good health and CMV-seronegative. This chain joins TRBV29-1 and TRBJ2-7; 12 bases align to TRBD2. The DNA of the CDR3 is TGCAGCGTTGCCCCGAGACTAGCGGGAGAATCCTACGAGCAGTACTTC. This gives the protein CSVAPRLAGESYEQYF.